Following are 19 T cell receptor beta chains from one sample sequenced in a study of cytotoxic CD8 clonotypes in ibrutinib-treated CLL. Produced via immunoSEQ multiplex PCR; TCRdb's table is partial and in-frame only. The sample yields some 310,000 clones, approximately 80% seen once. The sequencing used PBMCs, collected before ibrutinib treatment. Receptors originate from a human donor with chronic lymphocytic leukemia.

The genes are TRBV5-1 and TRBJ2-4; D may be TRBD1 (6 bases). Trimming pared 5 bases from V and 0 bases from J, leaving 27 bases between. This CDR3 comprises 20 residues. Per the germline V gene, CDR1 is SGHRS and CDR2 is YFSETQ. CDR3 residues: CASRNGQSVLNDLAKNIQYF. CDR3 DNA: TGCGCCAGCAGAAATGGACAGAGCGTCCTGAATGATCTAGCCAAAAACATTCAGTACTTC.

The V and J genes are TRBV5-4 and TRBJ2-5; 9 bases are a match to TRBD1. CDR3 size: 14 residues. Trimming took 1 base from V and 3 from J; bases not matched to a gene: 1. Germline V gives CDR1 SGHNT, CDR2 YYREEE (reference sequence). CDR3 DNA sequence: TGTGCCAGCAGCTTGTGGGACAGGGAAGAGACCCAGTACTTC. Its translation: CASSLWDREETQYF.

A single count supports this clone. The chain has TRBV5-4 and TRBJ1-1; D gene ambiguous. The CDR3 is made up of 13 amino acids. Per the germline V gene, CDR1 is SGHNT and CDR2 is YYREEE (reference sequence). V was clipped by 0 bases and J by 3 bases, with 6 bases between them. CDR3 amino acids: CASSLVEDTEAFF. The CDR3 nucleotides are TGTGCCAGCAGCTTGGTGGAGGACACTGAAGCTTTCTTT.

The rearrangement links TRBV5-4 to TRBJ2-2, with D hard to call. The CDR3 runs to 15 residues. Trimming cost V 1 base and J 5 bases, with 12 bases left between them. Germline assignment: CDR1 SGHNT and CDR2 YYREEE (reference sequence). For the CDR3, the DNA is TGTGCCAGCAGCTTGTTCAGCATTGGGACCGGGGAGCTGTTTTTT. Translation gives CASSLFSIGTGELFF.

The DNA for the CDR3 is TGCAGCGTAGCGGGACAGGGCGGGGGAAGCTCCTACAATGAGCAGTTCTTC. This translates into CSVAGQGGGSSYNEQFF. The chain recombines TRBV29-1 with TRBJ2-1; 9 bases align to TRBD1. The ends lost 6 bases at V and 0 bases at J; junction bases unmatched: 12. The CDR3 has 17 residues. CDR1 and CDR2 (germline): SQVTM, ANQGSEA.

The rearrangement links TRBV4-2 to TRBJ2-5, with D possibly matching TRBD1 (5 bases). Germline V gives CDR1 LGHNA, CDR2 YNFKEQ. V was trimmed by 1 base and J by 4 bases, leaving 7 bases between them. This CDR3 is 13 amino acids long. CDR3 sequence reads: CASSQGGPETQYF. The CDR3 bases are TGTGCCAGCAGCCAAGGGGGCCCAGAGACCCAGTACTTC.

V and J are TRBV6-4 and TRBJ2-7; 7 bases line up with TRBD2. This CDR3 has 14 residues. Germline loops: CDR1 MRHNA, CDR2 SNTAGT. With 5 bases clipped from V and 3 bases from J, the junction kept 7 bases outside the gene matches. The CDR3 coding sequence is TGTGCCAGCAGTAGACGGACTAGGTACTACGAGCAGTACTTC. Translating it yields CASSRRTRYYEQYF.

This clone was recorded a few times. This chain connects TRBV7-2 to TRBJ2-1; 7 bases fit TRBD2. This CDR3 is 11 amino acids long. The V segment lost 5 bases and the J segment 8 bases; nucleotides outside the gene matches: 0. The germline V gene encodes CDR1 SGHTA and CDR2 FQGNSA. Written as DNA, the CDR3 is TGTGCCAGCAGCCGGGGGGATGAGCAGTTCTTC. Its protein product is CASSRGDEQFF.

The chain links TRBV5-4 to TRBJ2-7, with TRBD2 matching over 10 bases. CDR1 and CDR2 from the germline V gene are SGHNT and YYREEE (reference sequence). The CDR3 contains 18 residues. Losses at the gene ends were 4 bases for V and 4 bases for J; bases not matched to a gene: 17. CDR3 amino acids: CASSVAAWGSGRLYEQYF. CDR3 DNA: TGTGCCAGCAGCGTGGCTGCCTGGGGTAGCGGGAGGTTATACGAGCAGTACTTC.

This clone was detected a few times. This rearrangement joins TRBV7-9 to TRBJ1-1, with D hard to call. The CDR3 totals 12 residues. With 5 bases removed from V and 1 base from J, the gap between germline ends came to 5 bases. Germline CDR1 reads SEHNR; CDR2 reads FQNEAQ (reference sequence). The CDR3 loop reads CASSSRNTEAFF. The CDR3 DNA follows: TGTGCCAGCAGCAGCAGGAACACTGAAGCTTTCTTT. Together with reference TRBV7-9 and TRBJ1-1, the CDR3 gives the full variable domain: DTGVSQNPRHKITKRGQNVTFRCDPISEHNRLYWYRQTLGQGPEFLTYFQNEAQLEKSRLLSDRFSAERPKGSFSTLEIQRTEQGDSAMYLCASSSRNTEAFFGQGTRLTVV.

The chain is built from TRBV5-6 and TRBJ2-7; 9 bases are shared with TRBD1. Germline values: CDR1 SGHDT, CDR2 YYEEEE. Trimming at V came to 2 bases and at J to 4 bases, leaving 7 bases not matched to a gene. The CDR3 runs 15 residues. The CDR3 DNA reads TGTGCCAGCAGCTTAACGACAGGGGGACCATACGAGCAGTACTTC. Amino acids: CASSLTTGGPYEQYF.

V usage is TRBV27 and J usage is TRBJ2-3; 9 bases map to TRBD1. V trimming: 8 bases; J trimming: 9 bases; junction bases outside the gene matches: 12. This CDR3 region has 14 residues. Germline CDR1 reads MNHEY; CDR2 reads SMNVEV (reference sequence). The CDR3, as DNA: TGTGCCAGCCGCGGACAGGGGAAATTAGGAACGCAGTATTTT. This codes for CASRGQGKLGTQYF.

This sequence joins TRBV2 and TRBJ2-2, with TRBD1 matching 10 bases. There are 14 residues in the CDR3. J gave up 6 bases and V 6 bases, and 4 bases lay outside the gene matches. Germline values: CDR1 SNHLY, CDR2 FYNNEI. CDR3 protein: CASSLDRGPGELFF. The CDR3 region has the DNA TGTGCCAGCAGCCTCGACAGGGGGCCCGGGGAGCTGTTTTTT.

The CDR3 loop is CASSLGYQGGSYEQYF. CDR3 sequence (DNA): TGTGCCAGCAGCTTAGGCTATCAGGGGGGGTCCTACGAGCAGTACTTC. J is TRBJ2-7 and V is TRBV7-9, with D perhaps being TRBD1 or TRBD2 (7 bases each). The CDR3 runs 16 residues. Germline V gene sequence: CDR1 SEHNR, CDR2 FQNEAQ (reference sequence). Trimming shortened V by 1 base and J by 1 base, and 14 bases separated the two germline ends. Together with reference TRBV7-9 and TRBJ2-7, the CDR3 gives the full variable domain: DTGVSQNPRHKITKRGQNVTFRCDPISEHNRLYWYRQTLGQGPEFLTYFQNEAQLEKSRLLSDRFSAERPKGSFSTLEIQRTEQGDSAMYLCASSLGYQGGSYEQYFGPGTRLTVT.

In its sample, this clone was seen a few times. This rearrangement joins TRBV5-1 to TRBJ1-2; D possibly corresponds to TRBD1 (6 bases). Trimming removed 3 bases from V and 2 bases from J, with 11 bases in between. The CDR3 totals 14 residues. Germline CDR1 reads SGHRS; CDR2 reads YFSETQ. CDR3 bases: TGCGCCAGCAGCTGGGGACAAAGCAACTATGGCTACACCTTC. It translates to CASSWGQSNYGYTF.

The rearrangement links TRBV25-1 to TRBJ2-7, with 7 bases aligning to TRBD2. The CDR3 loop spans 17 amino acids. Germline CDR1 reads MGHDK; CDR2 reads SYGVNS. V gave up 5 bases and J gave up 3 bases; unmatched junction bases: 16. CDR3 sequence reads: CASSYKGLRGRFYEQYF. The CDR3 nucleotides read TGTGCCAGCAGTTACAAAGGGCTGCGGGGGAGGTTCTACGAGCAGTACTTC.

This chain uses TRBV7-8 with TRBJ2-3; possible D gene TRBD1, 5 bases. V was pared by 1 base and J by 0 bases, with 11 bases between. Germline-derived CDR1 and CDR2 are SGHVS and FQNEAQ. This CDR3 contains 16 residues. The CDR3 DNA follows: TGTGCCAGCAGCTTAGTTGTCCCAGGGAGCACAGATACGCAGTATTTT. Amino acid sequence: CASSLVVPGSTDTQYF. The full variable domain, rest sourced from reference TRBV7-8 and TRBJ2-3, is GAGVSQSPRYKVAKRGQDVALRCDPISGHVSLFWYQQALGQGPEFLTYFQNEAQLDKSGLPSDRFFAERPEGSVSTLKIQRTQQEDSAVYLCASSLVVPGSTDTQYFGPGTRLTVL.

The chain employs TRBV29-1 and TRBJ2-7; TRBD1 might be the D (6 bases). Trimming stripped 5 bases from V and 4 bases from J, with 12 bases between. The V gene's germline CDR1 is SQVTM and CDR2 ANQGSEA. This CDR3 has 12 residues. CDR3: CSVFGTSYEQYF. The CDR3 DNA follows: TGCAGCGTTTTCGGGACATCGTACGAGCAGTACTTC.

The genes are TRBV19 and TRBJ1-2, with 7 bases that match TRBD1. The CDR3 has 15 amino acids. V lost 2 bases to trimming and J lost 3 bases; unmatched junction nucleotides: 6. Germline V gene sequence: CDR1 LNHDA, CDR2 SQIVND (reference sequence). The CDR3 DNA sequence: TGTGCCAGTAGTATATGGGGGACAGCCGACTATGGCTACACCTTC. Protein sequence: CASSIWGTADYGYTF.